Listed below are T cell receptor beta chains from one sample, sequenced in a study of blood T cell repertoires in COVID-19. Produced via immunoSEQ multiplex PCR; TCRdb's table is partial and in-frame only. The sample records some 73,000 clones, around 77% being singletons. Sequenced sample: peripheral blood. All receptors come from a man aged 65 to 85 with COVID-19, enrolled during active disease. Each CDR3 is given with its conserved first and last residue. Each record gives: V gene, D gene, clone size, J gene, CDR3 protein, CDR3 DNA. The D gene is left open where the match is weak. The listing skips clone size in some rows; elsewhere it reads once, few, many or a size class.

v_gene: TRBV11-3; d_gene: NA; abundance: NA; j_gene: TRBJ1-1; CDR3aa: CASSFTGNTEAFF; CDR3nt: TGTGCCAGCAGCTTCACGGGAAACACTGAAGCTTTCTTT
v_gene: TRBV19; d_gene: NA; abundance: NA; j_gene: TRBJ1-5; CDR3aa: CASRMDIAPNQPQHF; CDR3nt: TGTGCCAGTAGAATGGACATTGCGCCCAATCAGCCCCAGCATTTT
v_gene: TRBV7-6; d_gene: NA; abundance: NA; j_gene: TRBJ2-6; CDR3aa: CASSLSSGDGANVLTF; CDR3nt: TGTGCCAGCAGCTTAAGTTCGGGGGACGGGGCCAACGTCCTGACTTTC
v_gene: TRBV28; d_gene: NA; abundance: NA; j_gene: TRBJ1-1; CDR3aa: CASSPGGFTGMNTEAFF; CDR3nt: TGTGCCAGCAGCCCGGGTGGATTCACAGGGATGAACACTGAAGCTTTCTTT
v_gene: TRBV5-4; d_gene: TRBD1; abundance: NA; j_gene: TRBJ1-5; CDR3aa: CASSLGGGRGNQPQHF; CDR3nt: TGTGCCAGCAGCTTGGGAGGGGGCCGCGGCAATCAGCCCCAGCATTTT
v_gene: TRBV7-7; d_gene: NA; abundance: NA; j_gene: TRBJ2-1; CDR3aa: CASSPRITSYNEQFF; CDR3nt: TGTGCTAGCAGCCCCAGGATAACCTCCTACAATGAGCAGTTCTTC
v_gene: TRBV5-1; d_gene: TRBD1; abundance: NA; j_gene: TRBJ1-2; CDR3aa: CASRDGQGNQWGYTF; CDR3nt: TGCGCCAGCAGGGACGGACAGGGGAATCAATGGGGCTACACCTTC
v_gene: TRBV5-1; d_gene: TRBD1; abundance: NA; j_gene: TRBJ1-2; CDR3aa: CASRSGTGYGYTF; CDR3nt: TGCGCCAGCAGATCCGGGACAGGCTATGGCTACACCTTC
v_gene: TRBV11-3; d_gene: NA; abundance: NA; j_gene: TRBJ1-1; CDR3aa: CASSSTGSGAFF; CDR3nt: TGTGCCAGCAGCTCTACAGGGTCTGGGGCTTTCTTT
v_gene: TRBV28; d_gene: NA; abundance: NA; j_gene: TRBJ1-2; CDR3aa: CASRPGTGNGYTF; CDR3nt: TGTGCCAGCAGACCCGGGACTGGGAATGGCTACACCTTC
v_gene: TRBV7-2; d_gene: TRBD2; abundance: NA; j_gene: TRBJ2-7; CDR3aa: CASSSGLGEQYF; CDR3nt: TGTGCCAGCAGCTCCGGACTAGGCGAGCAGTACTTC
v_gene: TRBV9; d_gene: TRBD1; abundance: NA; j_gene: TRBJ1-2; CDR3aa: CASGEGAPYGYTF; CDR3nt: TGTGCCAGTGGAGAGGGGGCGCCTTATGGCTACACCTTC
v_gene: TRBV10-3; d_gene: TRBD1; abundance: NA; j_gene: TRBJ1-3; CDR3aa: CAIRRTGDGNTIYF; CDR3nt: TGTGCCATCAGGCGGACAGGAGATGGAAACACCATATATTTT
v_gene: TRBV5-4; d_gene: TRBD1; abundance: few; j_gene: TRBJ2-7; CDR3aa: CASQGQTAPYEQYF; CDR3nt: TGTGCCAGTCAGGGACAGACAGCCCCCTACGAGCAGTACTTC
v_gene: TRBV28; d_gene: TRBD1; abundance: once; j_gene: TRBJ2-2; CDR3aa: CASSLLRTGDTGELFF; CDR3nt: TGTGCCAGCAGTTTACTGCGGACAGGGGATACCGGGGAGCTGTTTTTT
v_gene: TRBV29-1; d_gene: TRBD1; abundance: NA; j_gene: TRBJ1-5; CDR3aa: CSVVVRGQGPQHF; CDR3nt: TGCAGCGTTGTGGTCAGGGGGCAAGGGCCCCAGCATTTT
v_gene: TRBV9; d_gene: TRBD2; abundance: NA; j_gene: TRBJ2-7; CDR3aa: CASSVTLGREHEQYF; CDR3nt: TGTGCCAGCAGCGTAACCCTCGGGAGGGAACATGAGCAGTACTTC
v_gene: TRBV2; d_gene: NA; abundance: NA; j_gene: TRBJ2-2; CDR3aa: CASTMVSNTGELFF; CDR3nt: TGTGCCAGCACTATGGTCTCGAACACCGGGGAGCTGTTTTTT
v_gene: TRBV4-3; d_gene: NA; abundance: few; j_gene: TRBJ1-3; CDR3aa: CASSHNRRSGNTIYF; CDR3nt: TGCGCCAGCAGCCACAACAGAAGGTCTGGAAACACCATATATTTT
v_gene: TRBV20-1; d_gene: TRBD1; abundance: NA; j_gene: TRBJ1-2; CDR3aa: CSASSPGQGTGYTF; CDR3nt: TGCAGTGCTAGTTCACCGGGACAGGGGACCGGCTACACCTTC
v_gene: TRBV28; d_gene: TRBD2; abundance: NA; j_gene: TRBJ2-1; CDR3aa: CASTSGLFDEQFF; CDR3nt: TGTGCCAGCACTAGCGGCCTTTTCGATGAGCAGTTCTTC